Detailed here is one TCR beta chain. What it binds is not known. TCRdb redid the calling of the reads with MiXCR, one entry per CDR3 protein. Among about 680,000 distinct CDR3 sequences, approximately 24% were seen once, and the ten largest hold 6.5% to 10%. This entry comes from a study of T cell repertoires in cytomegalovirus infection. Background on the study: In public TCR beta signatures, there were indications of both CMV infection and matching HLA type. Study findings and constraints: Individuals carrying CMV plus the relevant HLA were identified by cumulative frequency of public TCR beta families.

V lost 0 bases and J lost 8, with 17 bases in between. The CDR3 is 15 amino acids. The germline V gene has CDR1 SGDLS and CDR2 YYNGEE. J is TRBJ1-2 and V is TRBV9; weak D call: TRBD1 (6 bases). The sequenced material came from CD8+ T cells from PBMCs. The origin of this receptor is a human donor in good health (CMV status not recorded). Some clones in this sample may be carry-over from other donors' samples. The CDR3 sequence is CASSVAAGEVDGYTF. The DNA of the CDR3 is TGTGCCAGCAGCGTAGCCGCAGGGGAAGTGGACGGCTACACCTTC.